This T cell receptor (beta chain) emerged from a study of T cells in Graves' hyperthyroidism and ophthalmopathy. Overall study results and limits: Blood also contained most expanded thyroid clonotypes above 0.001.

Germline values: CDR1 SGHVS, CDR2 FQNEAQ. This CDR3 comprises 15 residues. Losses at the gene ends were 5 bases for V and 5 bases for J; bases not matched to a gene: 5. With regard to this clonotype: What it binds is unknown.

Amplification of TCR beta CDR3 regions used RNA as the template. The TCR CDR3 was amplified in a first-round RT-PCR using the HTBI primer set. TCRdb independently ran MiXCR on the multiplex PCR reads; one entry per CDR3 protein. In the table there are a few hundred thousand distinct CDR3 sequences, 15% of which are singletons. Exclusion followed for patients with uncontrolled infection, other autoimmune disease, pregnancy or lactation. Specimen: blood. This TCR was recovered from a young woman with Graves' hyperthyroidism. J is TRBJ2-2 and V is TRBV7-8; 10 bases match TRBD1. CDR3 in DNA: TGTGCCAGCAGCAACCGGGACAGGGGAACCGGGGAGCTGTTTTTT. Amino acids: CASSNRDRGTGELFF.